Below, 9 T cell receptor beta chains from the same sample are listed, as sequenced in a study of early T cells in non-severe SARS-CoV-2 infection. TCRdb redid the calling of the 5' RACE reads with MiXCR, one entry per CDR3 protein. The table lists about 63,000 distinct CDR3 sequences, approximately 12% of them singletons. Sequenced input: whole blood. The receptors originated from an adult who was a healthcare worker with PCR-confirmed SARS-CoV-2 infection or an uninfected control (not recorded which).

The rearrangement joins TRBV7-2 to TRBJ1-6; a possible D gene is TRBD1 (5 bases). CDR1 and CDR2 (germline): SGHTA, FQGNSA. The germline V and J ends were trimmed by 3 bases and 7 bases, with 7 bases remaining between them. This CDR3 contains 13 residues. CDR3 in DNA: TGTGCCAGCAGCTTCAGGGTCAATTCACCCCTCCACTTT. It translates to CASSFRVNSPLHF.

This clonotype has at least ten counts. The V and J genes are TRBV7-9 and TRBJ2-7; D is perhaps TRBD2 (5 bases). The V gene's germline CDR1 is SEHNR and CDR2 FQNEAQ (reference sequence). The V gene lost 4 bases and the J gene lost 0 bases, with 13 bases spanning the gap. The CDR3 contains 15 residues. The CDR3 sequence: CASSSPVGSSYEQYF. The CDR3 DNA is TGTGCCAGCAGCTCCCCGGTAGGGAGCTCCTACGAGCAGTACTTC.

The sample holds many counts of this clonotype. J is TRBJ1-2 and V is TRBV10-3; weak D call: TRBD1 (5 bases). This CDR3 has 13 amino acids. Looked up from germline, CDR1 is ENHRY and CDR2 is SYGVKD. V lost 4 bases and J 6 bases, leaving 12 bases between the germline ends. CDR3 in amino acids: CAISVRGLDGYTF. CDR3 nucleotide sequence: TGTGCCATCAGTGTGAGGGGATTGGATGGCTACACCTTC.

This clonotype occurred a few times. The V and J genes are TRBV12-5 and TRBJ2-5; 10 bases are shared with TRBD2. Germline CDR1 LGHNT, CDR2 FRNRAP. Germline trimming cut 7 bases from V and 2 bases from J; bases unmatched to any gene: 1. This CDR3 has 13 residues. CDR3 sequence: CASVAGGQETQYF. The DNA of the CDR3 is TGTGCTAGTGTAGCGGGGGGACAAGAGACCCAGTACTTC.

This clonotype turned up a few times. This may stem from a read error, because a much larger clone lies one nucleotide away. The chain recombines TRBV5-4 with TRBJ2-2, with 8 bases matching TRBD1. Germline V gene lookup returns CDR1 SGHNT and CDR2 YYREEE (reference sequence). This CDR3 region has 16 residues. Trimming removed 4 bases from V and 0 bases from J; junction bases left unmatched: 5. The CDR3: CASSRSGQANTGELFF. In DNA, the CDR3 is TGTGCCAGCAGCCGATCGGGACAGGCGAACACCGGGGAGCTGTTTTTT.

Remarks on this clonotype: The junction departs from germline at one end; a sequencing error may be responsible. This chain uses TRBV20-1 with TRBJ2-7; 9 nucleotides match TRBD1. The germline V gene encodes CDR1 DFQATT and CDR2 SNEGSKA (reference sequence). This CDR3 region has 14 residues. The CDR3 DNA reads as TGCAGTGCTAGGACAGGGGGTAAGAACTACGAGCGGTACTTC. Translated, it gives CSARTGGKNYERYF.

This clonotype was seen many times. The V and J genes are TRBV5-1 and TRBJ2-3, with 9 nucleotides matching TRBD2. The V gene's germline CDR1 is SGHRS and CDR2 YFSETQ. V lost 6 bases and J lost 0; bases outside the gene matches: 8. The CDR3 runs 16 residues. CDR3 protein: CASISGGLFSTDTQYF. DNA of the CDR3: TGCGCCAGCATTAGCGGGGGCCTATTCAGCACAGATACGCAGTATTTT. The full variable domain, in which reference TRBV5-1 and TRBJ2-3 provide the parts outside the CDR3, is KAGVTQTPRYLIKTRGQQVTLSCSPISGHRSVSWYQQTPGQGLQFLFEYFSETQRNKGNFPGRFSGRQFSNSRSEMNVSTLELGDSALYLCASISGGLFSTDTQYFGPGTRLTVL.

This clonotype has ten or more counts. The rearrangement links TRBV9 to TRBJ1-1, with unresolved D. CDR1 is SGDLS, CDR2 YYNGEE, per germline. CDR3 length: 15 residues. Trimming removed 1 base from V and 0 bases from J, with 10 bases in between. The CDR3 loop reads CASSVTNTLNTEAFF. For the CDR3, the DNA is TGTGCCAGCAGCGTAACTAACACACTGAACACTGAAGCTTTCTTT.

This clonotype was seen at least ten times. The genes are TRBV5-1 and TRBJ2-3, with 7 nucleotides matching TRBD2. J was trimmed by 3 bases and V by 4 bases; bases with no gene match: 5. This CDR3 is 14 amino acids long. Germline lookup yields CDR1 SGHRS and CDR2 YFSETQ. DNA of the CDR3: TGCGCCAGCAGCCAAGACGGGAGGACAGATACGCAGTATTTT. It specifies CASSQDGRTDTQYF.